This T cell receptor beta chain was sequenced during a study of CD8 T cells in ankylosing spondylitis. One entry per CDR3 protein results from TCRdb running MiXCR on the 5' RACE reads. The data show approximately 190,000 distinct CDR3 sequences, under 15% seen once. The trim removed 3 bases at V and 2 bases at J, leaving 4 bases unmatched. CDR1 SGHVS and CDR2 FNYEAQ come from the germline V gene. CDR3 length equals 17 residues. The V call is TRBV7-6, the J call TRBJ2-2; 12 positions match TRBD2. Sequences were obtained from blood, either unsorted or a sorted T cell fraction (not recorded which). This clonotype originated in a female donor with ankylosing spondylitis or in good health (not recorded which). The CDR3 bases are TGTGCCAGCAGCTTCTCACTAGCGGGAGGAAACACCGGGGAGCTGTTTTTT. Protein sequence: CASSFSLAGGNTGELFF.